Listed here are 30 T cell receptor beta chains from one sample, sequenced in a study of Graves' ophthalmopathy and Graves' hyperthyroidism (dated by TCRdb to the late 2010s). The instrument given in TCRdb is Illumina HiSeq 2000. TCR beta CDR3 regions were amplified from RNA transcripts for repertoire sequencing. A first-round RT-PCR used HTBI primers with the Qiagen OneStep RT-PCR kit, followed by a second-round multiplex PCR, size selection and purification. TCRdb reworked the public reads: Q25 trimming with fastp, MiXCR clone assembly, productive beta chains retained. A single entry per CDR3 protein holds the most common genes and DNA from its merged rows. Here the sample has some 400,000 distinct CDR3 sequences; about 16% occur a single time. The leading ten clones occupy about 1.4% of the sample. The source material was peripheral blood. The receptors here all came from a woman between 18 and 30 years old with Graves' ophthalmopathy. Donor details come from another sample of the same person, matched by shared clones.

In this sample, this clonotype turned up many times. The V call is TRBV5-1, the J call TRBJ1-2, with 11 bases aligning to TRBD1. CDR3 size: 17 residues. Germline values: CDR1 SGHRS, CDR2 YFSETQ. J gave up 2 bases and V 3 bases, and 9 bases lay outside the gene matches. The CDR3 sequence: CASSSHSGTGGNYGYTF. The CDR3 coding sequence is TGCGCCAGCAGCTCACATTCCGGGACAGGGGGAAACTATGGCTACACCTTC.

This clonotype was found many times. Mismatch with germline at one junction end may stem from a read error. The gene calls are TRBV12-3 or TRBV12-4 and TRBJ2-7, with D hard to call. This CDR3 is built from 13 residues. This CDR3 is CAGSLRDSYEQYF. In DNA, the CDR3 is TGTGCCGGCAGTTTAAGGGATTCCTACGAGCAGTACTTC.

This clonotype has at least ten counts. The chain uses TRBV6-6 and TRBJ2-7; the D call may be TRBD1 or TRBD2 (5 bases each). Germline assignment: CDR1 MNHNY and CDR2 SVGAGI (reference sequence). This CDR3 region has 15 residues. V lost 5 bases and J 6 bases, leaving 20 bases between the germline ends. CDR3 nucleotide sequence: TGTGCCAGCAGTAGACCGGGACGACCCTTATCCGAGCAGTACTTC. It yields the protein CASSRPGRPLSEQYF.

This clonotype has ten or more counts. V and J are TRBV12-3 or TRBV12-4 and TRBJ1-3; D is perhaps TRBD1 (6 bases). The CDR3 sequence is 14 residues long. Trimming left V 6 bases short and J 2 bases short, with 11 bases between. The CDR3 coding sequence is TGTGCCAGCAGGAACAGGGAAACTGGAAACACCATATATTTT. Translating gives CASRNRETGNTIYF.

On this clonotype itself: Just one base apart from a much larger clone, this may be a read error. V usage is TRBV6-2 or TRBV6-3 and J usage is TRBJ1-1; D not resolved. The germline V gene has CDR1 MNHEY and CDR2 SVGEGT. The CDR3 has 14 amino acids. The CDR3 is CASIWTARNAEAFF. The CDR3 coding sequence is TGTGCCAGCATCTGGACGGCGCGGAACGCTGAAGCTTTCTTT.

This clonotype was seen at least ten times. This chain links TRBV25-1 with TRBJ1-1; TRBD1 is a possible D gene (5 bases). CDR3 length equals 18 residues. Germline CDR1 is MGHDK and CDR2 is SYGVNS. Trimming removed 1 base at V and 3 bases at J, with 21 bases between. The CDR3 sequence is CASSESMVGVMGHTEAFF. CDR3 bases: TGTGCCAGCAGTGAATCCATGGTGGGGGTTATGGGACACACTGAAGCTTTCTTT.

At least ten counts were recorded for this clonotype. The chain carries TRBV6-1 and TRBJ2-5, with 8 positions matching TRBD2. The J segment lost 0 bases and the V segment lost 5 bases, leaving 8 bases of the junction unmatched. Germline-derived CDR1 and CDR2 are MNHNS and SASEGT. The CDR3 length is 16 residues. The CDR3 sequence is CASSRPSGRDQETQYF. As DNA, the CDR3 is TGTGCCAGCAGTCGACCGAGCGGGAGAGACCAAGAGACCCAGTACTTC.

The table lists this clonotype with many counts. This chain links TRBV6-1 with TRBJ1-2; no definite D call. Trimming removed 4 bases from V and 4 bases from J, with 10 bases in between. CDR3 length equals 13 residues. Looked up from germline, CDR1 is MNHNS and CDR2 is SASEGT. The CDR3 reads CASSGRLFYGYTF. The CDR3 region has the DNA TGTGCCAGCAGTGGGCGCTTGTTCTATGGCTACACCTTC.

This clonotype has at least ten counts. The V and J genes are TRBV6-1 and TRBJ1-2; D is unclear. Per germline, CDR1 MNHNS and CDR2 SASEGT. With 11 bases removed from V and 4 bases from J, the gap between germline ends came to 17 bases. The CDR3 contains 13 residues. This chain's CDR3 is CAGRSLQSYGYTF. The CDR3 nucleotides are TGTGCCGGACGGAGCCTTCAGTCCTATGGCTACACCTTC.

There are many counts of this clonotype. The genes are TRBV20-1 and TRBJ2-7; 10 bases fit TRBD2. After removal of 3 bases from V and 4 bases from J, the junction contained 6 bases not matched to a gene. This CDR3 contains 14 residues. CDR1 DFQATT and CDR2 SNEGSKA come from the germline V gene (reference sequence). As DNA, the CDR3 is TGCAGTGCTAGTTTGGCTAGCGGGGGTTACGAGCAGTACTTC. Its protein is CSASLASGGYEQYF.

This clonotype was observed many times. CDR3 in amino acids: CASSEQGRRTEAFF. The CDR3 DNA reads as TGTGCCAGCAGTGAACAGGGTCGGAGGACTGAAGCTTTCTTT. The rearrangement uses TRBV2 and TRBJ1-1; tentatively, D is TRBD1 (5 bases). The CDR3 is 14 amino acids. Germline assignment: CDR1 SNHLY and CDR2 FYNNEI. Trimming cost V 2 bases and J 5 bases, with 12 bases left between them.

This clonotype was found many times. The V and J genes are TRBV28 and TRBJ2-5; D possibly corresponds to TRBD1 (7 bases). Trimming pared 4 bases from V and 0 bases from J, leaving 27 bases between. The CDR3 runs to 20 residues. Per the germline V gene, CDR1 is MDHEN and CDR2 is SYDVKM. This CDR3 is CASSSLLRGWGTAHQETQYF. The CDR3 DNA reads as TGTGCCAGCAGTTCCTTACTACGGGGGTGGGGGACAGCACACCAAGAGACCCAGTACTTC.

Many counts were recorded for this clonotype. The rearrangement uses TRBV20-1 and TRBJ1-6; D is unclear. Germline CDR1 is DFQATT and CDR2 is SNEGSKA (reference sequence). The CDR3 runs 13 residues. Trimming pared 3 bases from V and 3 bases from J, leaving 6 bases between. CDR3 in amino acids: CSASPDYNSPLHF. Written as DNA, the CDR3 is TGCAGTGCTAGCCCGGACTATAATTCACCCCTCCACTTT.

The V call is TRBV12-3 or TRBV12-4, the J call TRBJ1-5; no clear D gene. This CDR3 has 15 amino acids. V was shortened by 3 bases and J by 0 bases, with 9 bases between the two germline ends. CDR3 bases: TGTGCCAGCAGTTTCGACGACGGTAGCAATCAGCCCCAGCATTTT. This sequence encodes CASSFDDGSNQPQHF.

About this clonotype itself: This may stem from a read error, because a much larger clone lies one nucleotide away. The chain links TRBV24-1 to TRBJ1-1; unclear D gene. This CDR3 region has 13 residues. Germline values: CDR1 KGHDR, CDR2 SFDVKD. Trimming pared 4 bases from V and 1 base from J, leaving 6 bases between. CDR3 DNA: TGTGCCACCAGTGACTGGGAGAACACTGAAGCTTTCTTT. Translating it yields CATSDWENTEAFF.

This clonotype has a count of ten or more. The genes are TRBV6-2 or TRBV6-3 and TRBJ1-6; D not certain. The CDR3 length is 15 residues. V lost 6 bases, J lost 7 bases, and 16 bases lay in between. Per germline, CDR1 MNHEY and CDR2 SVGEGT. The CDR3 DNA is TGTGCCAGCAGCAGACCGCCTCTGCGGAATTCACCCCTCCACTTT. Its translation is CASSRPPLRNSPLHF.

At least ten counts were recorded for this clonotype. The rearrangement joins TRBV19 to TRBJ1-5; weak D call: TRBD1 (5 bases). The CDR3 totals 14 residues. The V end was cut by 9 bases, the J end by 3 bases, with 15 bases between. The V gene's germline CDR1 is LNHDA and CDR2 SQIVND (reference sequence). Written as DNA, the CDR3 is TGTGCCAGCGCCTTTAGGGGTCCCAATCAGCCCCAGCATTTT. This gives the protein CASAFRGPNQPQHF.

Many counts were recorded for this clonotype. This rearrangement joins TRBV6-2 or TRBV6-3 to TRBJ2-7; D is undetermined. Germline-derived CDR1 and CDR2 are MNHEY and SVGEGT. V lost 7 bases and J lost 9, with 16 bases in between. This CDR3 region has 12 residues. The CDR3 loop is CASTDLRWRQYF. For the CDR3, the DNA is TGTGCCAGCACGGATCTCCGATGGCGGCAGTACTTC.

The rearrangement joins TRBV6-1 to TRBJ1-6; D is unclear. The CDR3 has 14 residues. CDR1 is MNHNS, CDR2 SASEGT, per germline. Trimming removed 5 bases at V and 6 bases at J, with 11 bases between. The DNA for the CDR3 is TGTGCCAGCAGTCCGGCTCCGCGTAATTCACCCCTCCACTTT. Amino acid sequence: CASSPAPRNSPLHF.

V and J are TRBV6-1 and TRBJ1-2, with D unclear. Germline CDR1 reads MNHNS; CDR2 reads SASEGT. There are 15 residues in the CDR3. V was trimmed by 2 bases and J by 5 bases, leaving 15 bases between them. CDR3 sequence reads: CASSESRGVGYGYTF. CDR3 coding DNA: TGTGCCAGCAGTGAAAGCCGCGGGGTTGGTTATGGCTACACCTTC.

This clonotype was seen many times. The chain links TRBV7-2 to TRBJ2-7; possibly TRBD1 or TRBD2 for D (5 bases each). The CDR3 covers 16 residues. Trimming took off 2 bases at V and 0 bases at J, with 14 bases between the two ends. CDR1 and CDR2 from the germline V gene are SGHTA and FQGNSA. The CDR3 DNA is TGTGCCAGCAGCTTACCGGGGCCCGATAGCTCCTACGAGCAGTACTTC. Its translation is CASSLPGPDSSYEQYF.

In this sample, this clonotype turned up a few times. The J gene is TRBJ1-5, the V gene TRBV18, with D possibly being TRBD1 (6 bases). CDR3 length: 18 amino acids. V gave up 6 bases and J gave up 0 bases, with 21 bases separating them. Germline CDR1 is KGHSH and CDR2 is LQKENI. CDR3 bases: TGTGCCAGCTCTTCCCAGGACAGCGGTCCTTATAGCAATCAGCCCCAGCATTTT. This translates into CASSSQDSGPYSNQPQHF.

This clonotype was seen ten or more times. This chain uses TRBV7-2 with TRBJ2-7; 7 bases align to TRBD1. The CDR3 loop spans 15 amino acids. The V gene end was trimmed by 4 bases and the J gene end by 4 bases; junction bases not matched to a gene: 10. In germline, CDR1 is SGHTA, CDR2 FQGNSA. The CDR3 protein is CASSSGTVHSYEQYF. DNA of the CDR3: TGTGCCAGCAGCTCCGGGACAGTTCATTCTTACGAGCAGTACTTC.

Ten or more counts support this clonotype. The chain links TRBV7-3 to TRBJ1-6, with D uncertain. The CDR3 is 12 residues long. V was shortened by 1 base and J by 10 bases, with 5 bases between the two germline ends. In germline, CDR1 is SGHTA, CDR2 FQGTGA. The CDR3 protein is CASSLMGSPLHF. In DNA form, the CDR3 reads TGTGCCAGCAGCTTAATGGGGTCACCCCTCCACTTT. The full variable domain, with the rest looked up from reference TRBV7-3 and TRBJ1-6, is GAGVSQTPSNKVTEKGKYVELRCDPISGHTALYWYRQSLGQGPEFLIYFQGTGAADDSGLPNDRFFAVRPEGSVSTLKIQRTERGDSAVYLCASSLMGSPLHFGNGTRLTVT.

This chain links TRBV6-5 with TRBJ2-5; 10 bases are a match to TRBD2. The CDR3 runs to 16 residues. In germline, CDR1 is MNHEY, CDR2 SVGAGI. The V and J ends lost 0 bases and 4 bases, in that order; junction bases with no gene match: 5. The CDR3 here is CASSYSAGGERETQYF. The CDR3 nucleotides are TGTGCCAGCAGTTACTCAGCGGGAGGGGAGAGAGAGACCCAGTACTTC.

The V call is TRBV5-1, the J call TRBJ1-5; possibly TRBD1 for D (5 bases). The CDR3 has 15 residues. Per germline, CDR1 SGHRS and CDR2 YFSETQ. The germline V and J ends were trimmed by 1 base and 6 bases, with 14 bases remaining between them. CDR3 amino acids: CASSLPGLGVQPQHF. CDR3 nucleotide sequence: TGCGCCAGCAGCTTGCCGGGACTTGGCGTTCAGCCCCAGCATTTT.

This clonotype has at least ten counts. V and J are TRBV4-3 and TRBJ1-1; D remains ambiguous. The CDR3 sequence is 15 residues long. From germline, CDR1 is LGHNA and CDR2 YSLEER. Between the trimmed V and J ends, which lost 0 bases and 0 bases, there was a span of 8 bases. The chain's CDR3 is CASSQDYRMNTEAFF. The CDR3 DNA is TGCGCCAGCAGCCAAGATTATCGTATGAACACTGAAGCTTTCTTT.

This clonotype was recorded at least ten times. J is TRBJ2-5 and V is TRBV28; D is unresolved. V lost 6 bases and J lost 1, with 15 bases in between. This CDR3 spans 15 amino acids. CDR1 is MDHEN, CDR2 SYDVKM, per germline. The CDR3 loop reads CASSPPTDGQETQYF. The CDR3 DNA sequence: TGTGCCAGCAGCCCCCCCACGGACGGCCAAGAGACCCAGTACTTC.

This clonotype was seen at least ten times. The gene calls are TRBV12-3 or TRBV12-4 and TRBJ1-2; tentative D call: TRBD1 (5 bases). The CDR3 totals 16 residues. The V end was cut by 3 bases, the J end by 0 bases, with 14 bases between. CDR3 in amino acids: CASSLTRLGANYGYTF. CDR3 in DNA: TGTGCCAGCAGTTTGACCCGATTGGGGGCTAACTATGGCTACACCTTC.

The chain combines TRBV29-1 with TRBJ1-2, with 7 bases aligning to TRBD1. The germline gives CDR1 SQVTM, CDR2 ANQGSEA. This CDR3 is 11 amino acids long. The junction had 2 bases not matched to a gene; V was cut back by 4 bases and J by 6 bases. The CDR3 loop reads CSVVRGDGYTF. The DNA for the CDR3 is TGCAGCGTTGTCAGGGGGGATGGCTACACCTTC.